These 22 T cell receptor beta chains originate from one sample sequenced in a study of cytomegalovirus exposure and HLA in healthy donors. Researchers ran the PCR with 60 Vbeta and 13 Jbeta primers. This table comes from immunoSEQ multiplex PCR, and its TCRdb copy is limited to in-frame clones, with some not included. The sample shows under 150,000 clones, around 77% of them seen only once. Source material: PBMCs. The receptor source for this set is a woman aged 45-59 years in good health and CMV-seronegative.

This rearrangement joins TRBV27 to TRBJ1-4, with TRBD1 identical over 7 bases. This CDR3 has 14 amino acids. Per germline, CDR1 MNHEY and CDR2 SMNVEV (reference sequence). Unmatched junction bases numbered 7, after V lost 5 bases and J lost 7 bases. This CDR3 reads CASSPRTGPEKLFF. CDR3 sequence (DNA): TGTGCCAGCAGTCCCCGGACAGGTCCTGAAAAACTGTTTTTT.

Only one count was recorded for this clone. The rearrangement joins TRBV27 to TRBJ1-5; the match to TRBD1 covers 9 bases. V lost 6 bases to trimming and J lost 1 base; unmatched junction nucleotides: 10. Germline loops: CDR1 MNHEY, CDR2 SMNVEV (reference sequence). The CDR3 runs to 17 residues. This CDR3 is CASRRTGAGTSNQPQHF. The CDR3 region has the DNA TGTGCCAGCAGGCGGACAGGGGCTGGGACGAGCAATCAGCCCCAGCATTTT.

The chain carries TRBV15 and TRBJ2-1; possible D gene TRBD2, 5 bases. V shed 5 bases and J shed 4 bases, with 12 bases lying between them. Germline-derived CDR1 and CDR2 are LNHNV and YYDKDF (reference sequence). This CDR3 spans 14 amino acids. CDR3 sequence reads: CATSGLADYNEQFF. CDR3 in DNA: TGTGCCACCAGCGGGCTAGCAGATTACAATGAGCAGTTCTTC.

This clone was counted a few times. V is TRBV5-6 and J is TRBJ2-1, with 7 bases identical to TRBD2. The CDR3 consists of 13 residues. Germline CDR1 reads SGHDT; CDR2 reads YYEEEE. V was clipped by 4 bases and J by 7 bases; unmatched bases: 5. This CDR3 is CASSRVGGNEQFF. The CDR3 DNA reads TGTGCCAGCAGCCGCGTCGGGGGGAATGAGCAGTTCTTC.

The rearrangement uses TRBV15 and TRBJ1-5; tentatively, D is TRBD1 (5 bases). The length of the CDR3 is 13 residues. CDR1 and CDR2 (germline): LNHNV, YYDKDF (reference sequence). V shed 3 bases and J shed 5 bases, with 8 bases lying between them. The CDR3: CATSSFRDQPQHF. Written as DNA, the CDR3 is TGTGCCACCAGCAGTTTCAGGGATCAGCCCCAGCATTTT.

This clone was seen a handful of times. Written as DNA, the CDR3 is TGTGCCCAAAGAAGGGGGGGAGAGTGGACTGAAGCTTTCTTT. Residues: CAQRRGGEWTEAFF. The genes are TRBV6-1 and TRBJ1-1, with D possibly TRBD1 on 6 matching bases. V was pared by 11 bases and J by 5 bases, with 21 bases between. The length of the CDR3 is 14 residues. Per the germline V gene, CDR1 is MNHNS and CDR2 is SASEGT.

This clone was seen just once. This chain links TRBV19 with TRBJ2-2, with a tentative D call TRBD1 (6 bases). The germline V gene encodes CDR1 LNHDA and CDR2 SQIVND (reference sequence). This CDR3 comprises 13 residues. The V gene lost 4 bases and the J gene lost 5 bases, with 8 bases spanning the gap. The CDR3 loop reads CASSRTVTGELFF. In DNA, the CDR3 is TGTGCCAGTAGTAGGACAGTTACCGGGGAGCTGTTTTTT. The whole variable domain, remainder taken from reference TRBV19 and TRBJ2-2, is DGGITQSPKYLFRKEGQNVTLSCEQNLNHDAMYWYRQDPGQGLRLIYYSQIVNDFQKGDIAEGYSVSREKKESFPLTVTSAQKNPTAFYLCASSRTVTGELFFGEGSRLTVL.

The CDR3 is CASSGYTSGGSNEQFF. CDR3 DNA sequence: TGTGCCAGCAGTGGATATACTAGCGGTGGTTCCAATGAGCAGTTCTTC. This chain uses TRBV6-1 with TRBJ2-1; 8 positions match TRBD2. Unmatched junction bases numbered 11, after V lost 4 bases and J lost 6 bases. CDR3 size: 16 residues. CDR1 is MNHNS and CDR2 is SASEGT in the germline V gene.

This clone was picked up one time. The rearrangement uses TRBV28 and TRBJ2-6; 7 bases map to TRBD2. CDR3 size: 17 residues. Germline V gives CDR1 MDHEN, CDR2 SYDVKM. Trimming removed 5 bases from V and 2 bases from J; junction bases left unmatched: 9. The chain's CDR3 is CASSPIWGGAGANVLTF. CDR3 DNA: TGTGCCAGCAGTCCTATTTGGGGGGGGGCTGGGGCCAACGTCCTGACTTTC.

Only a few counts were recorded for this clone. V usage is TRBV30 and J usage is TRBJ2-3, with 7 bases identical to TRBD1. CDR3 length: 14 residues. The junction had 3 bases not matched to a gene; V was cut back by 0 bases and J by 3 bases. Germline values: CDR1 GTSNPN, CDR2 SVGIG (reference sequence). CDR3 sequence reads: CAWSVGGLTDTQYF. The CDR3 DNA sequence: TGTGCCTGGAGTGTAGGGGGCCTTACAGATACGCAGTATTTT.

The chain combines TRBV6-5 with TRBJ2-7; 9 bases line up with TRBD1. From germline, CDR1 is MNHEY and CDR2 SVGAGI. Trimming took 4 bases from V and 3 from J; bases not matched to a gene: 10. The CDR3 has 16 amino acids. CDR3 sequence reads: CASSSTRDRALYEQYV. As DNA, the CDR3 is TGTGCCAGCAGTTCGACCCGGGACAGGGCCCTCTACGAGCAGTACGTC.

This sequence joins TRBV9 and TRBJ2-2, with D maybe TRBD1 (7 bases). The V and J ends lost 7 bases and 4 bases respectively, with 14 bases between them. CDR1 SGDLS and CDR2 YYNGEE come from the germline V gene. This CDR3 spans 14 amino acids. The CDR3 reads CASQGGEPTGELFF. In DNA, the CDR3 is TGTGCCAGCCAGGGGGGAGAACCCACCGGGGAGCTGTTTTTT. Based on the CDR3 plus reference TRBV9 and TRBJ2-2, the full variable domain is DSGVTQTPKHLITATGQRVTLRCSPRSGDLSVYWYQQSLDQGLQFLIQYYNGEERAKGNILERFSAQQFPDLHSELNLSSLELGDSALYFCASQGGEPTGELFFGEGSRLTVL.

This clone is a singleton in its sample. The J gene is TRBJ1-3, the V gene TRBV19, with a tentative D call TRBD1 (6 bases). This CDR3 region has 15 residues. The V end lost 2 bases, the J end lost 0 bases, and 8 bases lay between the germline ends. Germline values: CDR1 LNHDA, CDR2 SQIVND (reference sequence). The CDR3 DNA is TGTGCCAGTAGTATAATAGGGGGCTCTGGAAACACCATATATTTT. Translated: CASSIIGGSGNTIYF. Full variable domain (missing parts from reference TRBV19 and TRBJ1-3): DGGITQSPKYLFRKEGQNVTLSCEQNLNHDAMYWYRQDPGQGLRLIYYSQIVNDFQKGDIAEGYSVSREKKESFPLTVTSAQKNPTAFYLCASSIIGGSGNTIYFGEGSWLTVV.

The genes are TRBV6-5 and TRBJ2-1; D may be TRBD2 (5 bases). The ends were cut back, 8 bases at V and 8 bases at J, with 16 bases in the middle. The germline V gene has CDR1 MNHEY and CDR2 SVGAGI. The CDR3 has 13 amino acids. CDR3 bases: TGTGCCAGCTCCCGAGGGATGGGCGATGAGCAGTTCTTC. Amino acid sequence: CASSRGMGDEQFF.

This clone was picked up one time. The gene calls are TRBV29-1 and TRBJ1-1; possibly TRBD1 for D (6 bases). The CDR3 has 14 residues. V gave up 7 bases and J gave up 4 bases, with 19 bases separating them. CDR1 is SQVTM and CDR2 is ANQGSEA in the germline V gene. In DNA, the CDR3 is TGCAGCGCCGGGGGGGGGCTCGGGGGCACTGAAGCTTTCTTT. It yields the protein CSAGGGLGGTEAFF.

The gene calls are TRBV29-1 and TRBJ1-2; 7 bases map to TRBD1. The CDR3 consists of 12 residues. V dropped 8 bases and J dropped 3; count of bases not matched to a gene: 6. Germline values: CDR1 SQVTM, CDR2 ANQGSEA. CDR3 in DNA: TGCAGCACCTGGACAGGCGACTATGGCTACACCTTC. Translating gives CSTWTGDYGYTF.

As concerns this clone: At one of its ends the junction is not consistent with the germline gene, which may arise from a read error. V and J are TRBV7-9 and TRBJ2-2; possible D gene TRBD2, 6 bases. Germline-derived CDR1 and CDR2 are SEHNR and FQNEAQ (reference sequence). CDR3 size: 18 residues. The CDR3, as DNA: TGTTCCAGCAGCGCTAGACTGAACTCCAGCGGGTTGATCGGGGAGCTGTTTTTT. Translation gives CSSSARLNSSGLIGELFF.

The chain employs TRBV5-1 and TRBJ2-2; D perhaps matches TRBD1 (6 bases). This CDR3 is 15 amino acids long. Trimming took 4 bases from V and 1 from J, leaving 11 bases between them. CDR1 SGHRS and CDR2 YFSETQ come from the germline V gene. This chain's CDR3 is CASSVRDKNTGELFF. Here the CDR3 DNA reads TGCGCCAGCAGCGTTCGGGACAAGAACACCGGGGAGCTGTTTTTT.

This clone was detected only a few times. The chain recombines TRBV19 with TRBJ1-5; a possible D gene is TRBD1 (6 bases). Germline loops: CDR1 LNHDA, CDR2 SQIVND (reference sequence). There are 14 residues in the CDR3. Deletions cut 8 bases from V and 5 bases from J, with 16 bases between. CDR3 bases: TGTGCCAGTCACACACAGGGATCCGATCAGCCCCAGCATTTT. It translates to CASHTQGSDQPQHF.

This clone turned up a few times. CDR3 residues: CASSRQGEDTEAFF. The CDR3 region has the DNA TGTGCCAGCAGCCGACAGGGGGAAGACACTGAAGCTTTCTTT. The chain uses TRBV5-4 and TRBJ1-1; 9 positions match TRBD1. The CDR3 is 14 residues long. V dropped 4 bases and J dropped 3; count of bases not matched to a gene: 4. CDR1 is SGHNT and CDR2 is YYREEE in the germline V gene (reference sequence).

This sequence joins TRBV27 and TRBJ1-5; 8 bases are a match to TRBD1. The CDR3 length is 16 residues. Germline CDR1 MNHEY, CDR2 SMNVEV (reference sequence). Trimming at V came to 5 bases and at J to 5 bases, leaving 11 bases not matched to a gene. This CDR3 is CASSGRPDRGDQPQHF. CDR3 in DNA: TGTGCCAGCAGTGGGAGACCCGACAGGGGAGATCAGCCCCAGCATTTT.

The rearrangement joins TRBV9 to TRBJ1-3, with no clear D. Germline V gene sequence: CDR1 SGDLS, CDR2 YYNGEE. This CDR3 is built from 14 residues. The V end was cut by 8 bases, the J end by 2 bases, with 14 bases between. CDR3 nucleotide sequence: TGTGCCAGTACTCAGGCAGTAACTGGAAACACCATATATTTT. Translation gives CASTQAVTGNTIYF. The complete variable domain, with remaining parts taken from reference TRBV9 and TRBJ1-3, reads DSGVTQTPKHLITATGQRVTLRCSPRSGDLSVYWYQQSLDQGLQFLIQYYNGEERAKGNILERFSAQQFPDLHSELNLSSLELGDSALYFCASTQAVTGNTIYFGEGSWLTVV.